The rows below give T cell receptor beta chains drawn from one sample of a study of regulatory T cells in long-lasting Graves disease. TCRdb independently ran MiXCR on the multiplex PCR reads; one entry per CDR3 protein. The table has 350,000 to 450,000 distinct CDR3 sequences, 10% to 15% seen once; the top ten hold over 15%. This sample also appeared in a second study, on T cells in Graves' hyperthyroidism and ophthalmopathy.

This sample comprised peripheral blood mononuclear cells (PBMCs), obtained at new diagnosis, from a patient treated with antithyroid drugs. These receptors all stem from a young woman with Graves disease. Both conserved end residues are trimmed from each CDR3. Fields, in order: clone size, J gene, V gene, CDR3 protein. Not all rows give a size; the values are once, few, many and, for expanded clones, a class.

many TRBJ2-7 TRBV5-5 ASSLTSGSSEQY
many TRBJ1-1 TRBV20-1 SAREIGVSEAF
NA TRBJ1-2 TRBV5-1 TSSLAAGLGNGYT
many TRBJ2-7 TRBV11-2 ASSSRLEAAYEQY
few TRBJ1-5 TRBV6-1 ASSESGHSGQPQH
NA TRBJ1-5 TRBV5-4 ASSLGGQGNQPQH
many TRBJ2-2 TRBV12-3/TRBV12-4 ASSLRQIVTGELF
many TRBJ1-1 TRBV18 ASSPGQGRTEAF
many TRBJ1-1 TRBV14 ASSQVPWGTGQTEAF
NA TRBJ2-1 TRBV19 ASIPPGGGRSYNEQF
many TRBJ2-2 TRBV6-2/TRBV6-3 ASSFGSNTGELF
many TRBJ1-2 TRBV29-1 SAGDRSDYGYT
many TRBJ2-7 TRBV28 ASSLNSGRSPYEQY
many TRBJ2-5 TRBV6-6 ASSYSMGIQETQY
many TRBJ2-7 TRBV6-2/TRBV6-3 ASSYSIDTEAVNFYEQY
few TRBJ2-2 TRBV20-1 SAFLGGRHGGELF
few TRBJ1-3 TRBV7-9 ASSAGTASGNTIY
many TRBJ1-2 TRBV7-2 ASSSFGRNGYT
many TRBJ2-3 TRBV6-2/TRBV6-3 ASSYRRTHTDTQY
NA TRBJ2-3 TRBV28 ASSLFAGGTDTQY
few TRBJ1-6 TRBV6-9 ASSYPDSPLH
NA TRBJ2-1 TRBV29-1 TSIGLYNEQF
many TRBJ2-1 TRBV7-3 ASSLTIGVYNEQF
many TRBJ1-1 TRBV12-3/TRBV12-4 ASTTQVDSEAF
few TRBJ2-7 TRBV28 ASSVVNEQY
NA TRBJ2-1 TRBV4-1 ASSQGRMGRAGDEQF
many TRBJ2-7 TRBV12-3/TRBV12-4 ASSLAPNTYEQY